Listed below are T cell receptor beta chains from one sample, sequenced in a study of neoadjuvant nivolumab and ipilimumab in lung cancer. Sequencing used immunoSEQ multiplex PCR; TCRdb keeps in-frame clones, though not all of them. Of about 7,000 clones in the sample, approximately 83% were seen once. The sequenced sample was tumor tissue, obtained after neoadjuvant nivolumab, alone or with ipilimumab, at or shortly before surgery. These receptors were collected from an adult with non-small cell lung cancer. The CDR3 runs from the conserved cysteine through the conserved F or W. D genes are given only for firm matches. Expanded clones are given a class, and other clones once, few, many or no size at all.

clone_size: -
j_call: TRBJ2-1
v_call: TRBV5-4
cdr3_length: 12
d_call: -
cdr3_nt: TGTGCCAGCAGCTCGCGGGACAATGAGCAGTTCTTC
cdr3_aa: CASSSRDNEQFF

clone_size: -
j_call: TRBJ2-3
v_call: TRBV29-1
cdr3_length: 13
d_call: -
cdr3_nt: TGCAGCGTGAACGCTGGAGGCACAGATACGCAGTATTTT
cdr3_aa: CSVNAGGTDTQYF

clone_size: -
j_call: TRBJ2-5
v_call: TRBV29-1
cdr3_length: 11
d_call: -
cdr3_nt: TGCAGCGGGGAGGAGCAAGAGACCCAGTACTTC
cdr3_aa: CSGEEQETQYF

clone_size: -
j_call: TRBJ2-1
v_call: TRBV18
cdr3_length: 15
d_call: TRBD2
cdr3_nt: TGTGCCAGCTCACCGAGGCCAGCGGGATCAAATGAGCAGTTCTTC
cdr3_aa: CASSPRPAGSNEQFF

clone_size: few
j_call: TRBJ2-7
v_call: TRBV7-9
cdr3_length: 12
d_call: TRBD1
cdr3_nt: TGTGCCACTGGACAGGGGGTCTACGAGCAGTACTTC
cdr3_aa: CATGQGVYEQYF

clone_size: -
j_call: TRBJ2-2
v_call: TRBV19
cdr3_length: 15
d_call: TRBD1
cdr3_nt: TGTGCCAGTATTGCTGGGACAGCGAACACCGGGGAGCTGTTTTTT
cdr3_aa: CASIAGTANTGELFF

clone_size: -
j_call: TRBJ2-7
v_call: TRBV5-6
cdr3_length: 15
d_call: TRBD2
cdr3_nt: TGTGCCAGCCTCGGACTAGCGGGGGACTCCTACGAGCAGTACTTC
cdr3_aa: CASLGLAGDSYEQYF

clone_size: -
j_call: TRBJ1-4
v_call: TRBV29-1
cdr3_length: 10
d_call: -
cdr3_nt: TGCAGCGTTTTGGATGGAGGGCTGTTTTTT
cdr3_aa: CSVLDGGLFF

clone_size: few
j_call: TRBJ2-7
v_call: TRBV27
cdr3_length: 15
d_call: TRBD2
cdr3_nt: TGTGCCAGCAGGCTAGGACTAGCGGGGGGGTACGAGCAGTACTTC
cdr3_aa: CASRLGLAGGYEQYF

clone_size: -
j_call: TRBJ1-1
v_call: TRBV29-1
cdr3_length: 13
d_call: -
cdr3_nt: TGCAGCGTTGAAGATTCGGGGGGCCGGGAAGCTTTCTTT
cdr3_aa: CSVEDSGGREAFF

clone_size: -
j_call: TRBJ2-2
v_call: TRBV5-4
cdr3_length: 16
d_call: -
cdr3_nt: TGTGCCAGCAGCCCTCGGACAGGAGGGAGCACCGGGGAGCTGTTTTTT
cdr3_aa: CASSPRTGGSTGELFF

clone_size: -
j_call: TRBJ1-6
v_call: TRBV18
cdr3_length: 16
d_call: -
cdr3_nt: TGTGCCAGCTCCCCGGTGGCAGTAGGCAATAATTCACCCCTCCACTTT
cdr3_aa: CASSPVAVGNNSPLHF

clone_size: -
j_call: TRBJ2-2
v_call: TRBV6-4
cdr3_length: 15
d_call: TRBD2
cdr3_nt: TGTGCCAGCAAGCTAGCGGGGGAAGGCACCGGGGAGCTGTTTTTT
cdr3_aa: CASKLAGEGTGELFF

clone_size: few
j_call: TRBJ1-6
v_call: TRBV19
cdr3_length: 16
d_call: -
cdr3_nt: TGTGCCAGTAGTCTGCAGGTCGCAAGGGGTAATTCACCCCTCCACTTT
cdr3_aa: CASSLQVARGNSPLHF

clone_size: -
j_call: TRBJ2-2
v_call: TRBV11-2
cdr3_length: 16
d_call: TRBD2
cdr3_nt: TGTGCCAGCAGCTTGACTAGCGGGGGACGAGCCGGGGAGCTGTTTTTT
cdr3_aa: CASSLTSGGRAGELFF

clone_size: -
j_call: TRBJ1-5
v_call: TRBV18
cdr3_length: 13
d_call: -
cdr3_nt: TGTGCCAGCTCCCTCCGCGCGGATCAGCCCCAGCATTTT
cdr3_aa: CASSLRADQPQHF

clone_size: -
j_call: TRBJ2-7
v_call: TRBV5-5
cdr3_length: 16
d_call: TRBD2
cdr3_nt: TGTGCCAGCAGCTTATTCGGGACTAGCGGGGGGTACGAGCAGTACTTC
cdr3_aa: CASSLFGTSGGYEQYF

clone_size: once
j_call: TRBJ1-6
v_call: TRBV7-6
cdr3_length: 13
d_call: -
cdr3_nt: TGTGCCAGCAGCTTACAAGGGGGTTCACCCCTCCACTTT
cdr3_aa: CASSLQGGSPLHF

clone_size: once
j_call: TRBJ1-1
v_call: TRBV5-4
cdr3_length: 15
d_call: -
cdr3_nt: TGTGCCAGCAGCTTGGATCGGCAAATGAACACTGAAGCTTTCTTT
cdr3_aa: CASSLDRQMNTEAFF

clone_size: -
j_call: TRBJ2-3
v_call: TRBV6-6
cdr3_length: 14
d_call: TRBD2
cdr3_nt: TGTGCCAGCAGTCCCGGGGGGGGCACAGATACGCAGTATTTT
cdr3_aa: CASSPGGGTDTQYF

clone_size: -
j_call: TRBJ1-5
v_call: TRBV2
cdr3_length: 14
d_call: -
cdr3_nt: TGTGCCAGCAGCAATGACAGAGTTGGGCAGCCCCAGCATTTT
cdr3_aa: CASSNDRVGQPQHF

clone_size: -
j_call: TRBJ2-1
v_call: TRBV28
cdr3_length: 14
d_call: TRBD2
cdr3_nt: TGTGCCAGCAGAACTAGCGGGGGGGCAGGTGAGCAGTTCTTC
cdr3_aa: CASRTSGGAGEQFF

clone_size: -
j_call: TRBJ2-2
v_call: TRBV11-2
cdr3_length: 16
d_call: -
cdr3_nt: TGTGCCAGCAGCCATAGCCGGACAGACAACACCGGGGAGCTGTTTTTT
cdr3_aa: CASSHSRTDNTGELFF

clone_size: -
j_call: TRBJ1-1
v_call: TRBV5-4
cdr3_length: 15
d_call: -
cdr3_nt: TGTGCCAGCAGCTCGAGGGGGGGGATGAACACTGAAGCTTTCTTT
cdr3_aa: CASSSRGGMNTEAFF

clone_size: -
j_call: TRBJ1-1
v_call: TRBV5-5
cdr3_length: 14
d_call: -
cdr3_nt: TGTGCCAGCAGCCCAAGGCGGGACGCACACCAAGCTTTCTTT
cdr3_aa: CASSPRRDAHQAFF

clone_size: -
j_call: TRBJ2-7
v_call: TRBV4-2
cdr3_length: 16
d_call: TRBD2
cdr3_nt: TGTGCCAGCAGCCAAGGAGGCGGCGGGGGAATCTACGAGCAGTACTTC
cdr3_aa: CASSQGGGGGIYEQYF

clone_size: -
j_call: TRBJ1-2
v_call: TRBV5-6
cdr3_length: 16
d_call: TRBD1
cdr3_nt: TGTGCCAGCAGCTTGGGAATGGGACAGGGGGATAATGGCTACACCTTC
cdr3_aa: CASSLGMGQGDNGYTF

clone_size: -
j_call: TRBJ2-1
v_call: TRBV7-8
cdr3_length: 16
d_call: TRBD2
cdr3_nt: TGTGCCAGCAGTATCGGGGGGGCCGGGTCCTACAATGAGCAGTTCTTC
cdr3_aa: CASSIGGAGSYNEQFF

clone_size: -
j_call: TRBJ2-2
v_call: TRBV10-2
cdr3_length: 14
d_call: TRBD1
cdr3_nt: TGCGCCAGCGGGGGACAGGGGGACACCGGGGAGCTGTTTTTT
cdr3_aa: CASGGQGDTGELFF

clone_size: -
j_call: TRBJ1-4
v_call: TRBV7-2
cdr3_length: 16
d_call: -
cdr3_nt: TGTGCCAGCAGCCAAGAGGGGCGGCTGGCTAATGAAAAACTGTTTTTT
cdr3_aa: CASSQEGRLANEKLFF

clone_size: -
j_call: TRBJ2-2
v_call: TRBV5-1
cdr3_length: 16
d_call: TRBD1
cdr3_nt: TGCGCCAGCAGCCCCCGTGGACAGGATAACACCGGGGAGCTGTTTTTT
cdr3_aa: CASSPRGQDNTGELFF